Listed below are T cell receptor beta chains from one sample, sequenced in a study of blood T cell repertoires in COVID-19. Measured with immunoSEQ multiplex PCR; TCRdb has only the in-frame clones, and not every one. Altogether around 190,000 clones are present, around 80% being singletons, with the ten largest covering less than 9.5%. Sequencing input: peripheral blood. These receptors came from an older woman with COVID-19, enrolled during active disease. The CDR3 runs from the conserved cysteine through the conserved F or W. Fields, in order: J gene, V gene, D gene, clone size, CDR3 protein, CDR3 DNA. A D gene is named only where the DNA matches it firmly. Size values are once, few and many counts, or a class for expanded clones, and some rows have none.

j_call: TRBJ2-2
v_call: TRBV7-6
d_call: .
clone_size: .
cdr3_aa: CASGGRGTLVAGELFF
cdr3_nt: TGTGCCAGCGGAGGACGGGGAACACTAGTAGCAGGGGAGCTGTTTTTT

j_call: TRBJ2-2
v_call: TRBV11-2
d_call: TRBD2
clone_size: .
cdr3_aa: CASSWGLAGAGELFF
cdr3_nt: TGTGCCAGCAGCTGGGGACTAGCGGGGGCCGGGGAGCTGTTTTTT

j_call: TRBJ2-1
v_call: TRBV11-3
d_call: TRBD1
clone_size: .
cdr3_aa: CASSLDLGTGHNEQFF
cdr3_nt: TGTGCCAGCAGCTTAGATCTGGGGACAGGGCACAATGAGCAGTTCTTC

j_call: TRBJ1-3
v_call: TRBV5-1
d_call: .
clone_size: once
cdr3_aa: CASSFAQDSGNTIYF
cdr3_nt: TGCGCCAGCAGCTTCGCACAGGACTCTGGAAACACCATATATTTT

j_call: TRBJ2-3
v_call: TRBV27
d_call: TRBD2
clone_size: .
cdr3_aa: CASSSGPGRTDTQYF
cdr3_nt: TGTGCCAGCAGTTCGGGACCCGGGAGGACAGATACGCAGTATTTT

j_call: TRBJ2-1
v_call: TRBV7-2
d_call: TRBD2
clone_size: once
cdr3_aa: CASSPTGLAGGPSYNEQFF
cdr3_nt: TGTGCCAGCAGTCCAACGGGGCTAGCGGGAGGGCCCTCCTACAATGAGCAGTTCTTC

j_call: TRBJ2-5
v_call: TRBV11-2
d_call: .
clone_size: .
cdr3_aa: CASSFGGEETQYF
cdr3_nt: TGTGCCAGCAGCTTTGGCGGGGAAGAGACCCAGTACTTC

j_call: TRBJ1-5
v_call: TRBV5-6
d_call: .
clone_size: .
cdr3_aa: CASSGSRGNQPQHF
cdr3_nt: TGTGCCAGCAGCGGATCTCGGGGCAATCAGCCCCAGCATTTT

j_call: TRBJ2-7
v_call: TRBV6-1
d_call: TRBD2
clone_size: once
cdr3_aa: CASSERASGSYEQYF
cdr3_nt: TGTGCCAGCAGTGAGCGGGCTAGCGGCTCCTACGAGCAGTACTTC

j_call: TRBJ1-2
v_call: TRBV29-1
d_call: TRBD1
clone_size: .
cdr3_aa: CSALTGGDGYTF
cdr3_nt: TGCAGCGCATTGACAGGGGGGGATGGCTACACCTTC

j_call: TRBJ2-7
v_call: TRBV7-2
d_call: .
clone_size: .
cdr3_aa: CASSQGPGTYEQYF
cdr3_nt: TGTGCCAGCAGCCAAGGGCCGGGGACCTACGAGCAGTACTTC

j_call: TRBJ2-7
v_call: TRBV5-4
d_call: .
clone_size: .
cdr3_aa: CAYRWAGGLTLGEQYF
cdr3_nt: TGTGCCTACAGGTGGGCAGGAGGACTAACCCTGGGGGAGCAGTACTTC

j_call: TRBJ2-1
v_call: TRBV18
d_call: .
clone_size: .
cdr3_aa: CASSPRTEYNEQFF
cdr3_nt: TGTGCCAGCTCACCGCGGACAGAGTACAATGAGCAGTTCTTC

j_call: TRBJ1-2
v_call: TRBV15
d_call: TRBD1
clone_size: once
cdr3_aa: CATSIEQGNYGYTF
cdr3_nt: TGTGCCACCAGCATAGAACAGGGGAACTATGGCTACACCTTC

j_call: TRBJ1-2
v_call: TRBV28
d_call: .
clone_size: .
cdr3_aa: CASASGGLRSYGYTF
cdr3_nt: TGTGCCAGCGCCAGCGGGGGTCTTCGGTCCTATGGCTACACCTTC

j_call: TRBJ1-4
v_call: TRBV19
d_call: .
clone_size: .
cdr3_aa: CASSMVGASNEKLFF
cdr3_nt: TGTGCCAGTAGTATGGTGGGGGCGTCTAATGAAAAACTGTTTTTT

j_call: TRBJ2-3
v_call: TRBV14
d_call: .
clone_size: .
cdr3_aa: CASSQLQGLRTDTQYF
cdr3_nt: TGTGCCAGCAGCCAACTACAGGGTCTGCGCACAGATACGCAGTATTTT

j_call: TRBJ1-6
v_call: TRBV19
d_call: .
clone_size: few
cdr3_aa: CASSMGRGRSPLHF
cdr3_nt: TGTGCCAGTAGTATGGGCAGGGGACGTTCACCCCTCCACTTT

j_call: TRBJ1-5
v_call: TRBV5-1
d_call: TRBD1
clone_size: .
cdr3_aa: CASSAGTGGSNQPQHF
cdr3_nt: TGCGCCAGCAGCGCAGGGACAGGGGGTAGCAATCAGCCCCAGCATTTT

j_call: TRBJ2-1
v_call: TRBV5-1
d_call: TRBD1
clone_size: once
cdr3_aa: CASSLAGTGGALFNEQFF
cdr3_nt: TGCGCCAGCAGCTTGGCAGGGACAGGGGGTGCCCTATTCAATGAGCAGTTCTTC

j_call: TRBJ2-7
v_call: TRBV18
d_call: .
clone_size: .
cdr3_aa: CASSPGRIDEQYF
cdr3_nt: TGTGCCAGCTCACCAGGGAGGATCGACGAGCAGTACTTC

j_call: TRBJ1-2
v_call: TRBV5-1
d_call: .
clone_size: .
cdr3_aa: CASSLGTAPNYGYTF
cdr3_nt: TGCGCCAGCAGCTTGGGGACAGCTCCTAACTATGGCTACACCTTC

j_call: TRBJ1-5
v_call: TRBV5-4
d_call: .
clone_size: .
cdr3_aa: CASTLGRGSNQPQHF
cdr3_nt: TGTGCCAGCACCCTGGGGAGGGGGAGCAATCAGCCCCAGCATTTT

j_call: TRBJ1-4
v_call: TRBV29-1
d_call: TRBD1
clone_size: many
cdr3_aa: CSALPGQPNEKLFF
cdr3_nt: TGCAGCGCCCTACCGGGACAGCCGAATGAAAAACTGTTTTTT

j_call: TRBJ1-2
v_call: TRBV6-5
d_call: TRBD1
clone_size: .
cdr3_aa: CASLTWDSYSGYTF
cdr3_nt: TGTGCCAGCCTAACCTGGGACAGCTATTCAGGCTACACCTTC

j_call: TRBJ1-5
v_call: TRBV19
d_call: .
clone_size: .
cdr3_aa: CASSTDRNQPQHF
cdr3_nt: TGTGCCAGTAGTACCGACAGGAATCAGCCCCAGCATTTT

j_call: TRBJ2-1
v_call: TRBV28
d_call: .
clone_size: .
cdr3_aa: CASNPYGTPNNEQFF
cdr3_nt: TGTGCCAGCAATCCTTACGGGACTCCTAACAATGAGCAGTTCTTC

j_call: TRBJ2-3
v_call: TRBV19
d_call: TRBD2
clone_size: .
cdr3_aa: CASMGLAGKLDTQYF
cdr3_nt: TGTGCCAGTATGGGACTAGCGGGAAAGTTAGATACGCAGTATTTT

j_call: TRBJ1-2
v_call: TRBV2
d_call: .
clone_size: .
cdr3_aa: CASRDSANYGYTF
cdr3_nt: TGTGCCAGCAGGGACTCTGCTAACTATGGCTACACCTTC

j_call: TRBJ2-1
v_call: TRBV6-2/TRBV6-3
d_call: .
clone_size: .
cdr3_aa: CASSFPRQIRQFF
cdr3_nt: TGTGCCAGCAGTTTCCCGAGACAGATCCGGCAGTTCTTC

j_call: TRBJ2-3
v_call: TRBV24-1
d_call: .
clone_size: .
cdr3_aa: CATSDPQGSDTDTQYF
cdr3_nt: TGTGCCACCAGTGATCCGCAGGGATCTGACACAGATACGCAGTATTTT